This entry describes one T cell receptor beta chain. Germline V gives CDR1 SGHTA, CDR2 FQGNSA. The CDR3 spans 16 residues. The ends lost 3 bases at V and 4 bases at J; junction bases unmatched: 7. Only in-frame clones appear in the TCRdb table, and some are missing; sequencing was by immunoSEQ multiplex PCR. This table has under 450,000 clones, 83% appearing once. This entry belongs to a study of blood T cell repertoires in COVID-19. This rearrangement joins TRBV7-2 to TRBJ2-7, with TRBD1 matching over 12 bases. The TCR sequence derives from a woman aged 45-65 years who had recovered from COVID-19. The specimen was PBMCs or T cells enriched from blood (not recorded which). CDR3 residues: CASSLVGTGGLYEQYF. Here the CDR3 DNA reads TGTGCCAGCAGCTTGGTCGGGACAGGGGGCCTTTACGAGCAGTACTTC. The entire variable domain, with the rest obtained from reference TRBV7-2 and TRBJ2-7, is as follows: GAGVSQSPSNKVTEKGKDVELRCDPISGHTALYWYRQSLGQGLEFLIYFQGNSAPDKSGLPSDRFSAERTGGSVSTLTIQRTQQEDSAVYLCASSLVGTGGLYEQYFGPGTRLTVT.